This T cell receptor beta chain is from a study of shared clonotypes between healthy human individuals. Study details: Serving as donors were two women and a few men, whose ages spanned 18 to 49.

All donors qualified as healthy HIV-negative adults and had experienced no recent acute infections or vaccinations. Splitting of CD4+ cells produced CD45RA+ naive and CD45RA-negative memory subsets. Authors' methods: In the immunoSEQ data, sequences were junction-only and lacked quality scores, so filtering differed. Data came from immunoSEQ multiplex PCR; TCRdb stores just in-frame clones and leaves some out. V and J calls and clone size are as listed in that table; D and trimming were resolved from the DNA. This sample has under 2,500,000 clones, with more than 90% found just once. The junction had 7 bases not matched to a gene; V was cut back by 6 bases and J by 5 bases. Germline V CDR1 and CDR2: MNHNY, SVGAGI (reference sequence). This CDR3 has 15 amino acids.

The chain employs TRBV6-6 and TRBJ1-3; 10 positions match TRBD1. This clonotype was obtained from a man aged 18 to 35 in good health. The sample was naive CD4+ T cells sorted from blood. Subset: CD45RA+ positively selected. CDR3: CASRHGQGGRNTIYF. The CDR3 DNA reads TGTGCCAGCAGACACGGACAGGGGGGACGAAACACCATATATTTT.